The 25 T cell receptor beta chains listed next were all sequenced from one sample in a study of graft-versus-host responses after intestinal transplantation (dated by TCRdb to the early 2020s). The library was prepared using the immunoSEQ multiplex PCR assay. TCRdb's version of the immuneACCESS table is confined to in-frame rearrangements and falls short of the full clone set. An unresolved V gene accounts for under half of the shortfall where checked; the remainder is of unknown origin. The sample data list fewer than 90,000 clones, and less than 95% of these were observed just once. The biggest ten clones account for 0.15% to 0.2% of the sample. The time point label here, explained by the study, means: cells obtained before transplantation from donor or recipient. For these receptors, no antigen is known. Sequencing used unstimulated CD4+ T cells sorted from spleen or lymph node cells, obtained before transplant. All receptors derive from a human donor who was the organ donor for an intestinal transplant.

The DNA of the CDR3 is TGTGCCAGCAGCTTAGGGGCAGCCCCAGGATCACCCCTCCACTTT. It specifies CASSLGAAPGSPLHF. The rearrangement joins TRBV11-2 to TRBJ1-6; D ambiguous. V lost 1 base and J lost 10, with 14 bases in between. This CDR3 has 15 amino acids. Germline CDR1 and CDR2: SGHAT and FQNNGV.

The gene calls are TRBV7-3 and TRBJ2-2; 9 nucleotides match TRBD1. V was pared by 4 bases and J by 0 bases, with 3 bases of the junction left unmatched. This CDR3 contains 16 residues. Per germline, CDR1 SGHTA and CDR2 FQGTGA. CDR3 sequence reads: CASSSTGGSNTGELFF. The CDR3 DNA sequence: TGTGCCAGCAGCTCGACAGGGGGTTCGAACACCGGGGAGCTGTTTTTT.

This clone was picked up one time. The chain joins TRBV7-9 to TRBJ1-1; D is uncertain. Germline CDR1 SEHNR, CDR2 FQNEAQ (reference sequence). The CDR3 covers 12 residues. V was cut by 7 bases and J by 1 base, with 7 bases left in between. CDR3: CASNRGNTEAFF. CDR3 coding DNA: TGTGCCAGCAACCGGGGGAACACTGAAGCTTTCTTT.

V and J are TRBV7-2 and TRBJ2-3; 8 nucleotides match TRBD2. J gave up 3 bases and V 5 bases, and 4 bases lay outside the gene matches. The germline V gene encodes CDR1 SGHTA and CDR2 FQGNSA. The length of the CDR3 is 14 residues. The CDR3 nucleotides are TGTGCCAGCAGCCTGACTAGCGTGACAGATACGCAGTATTTT. As protein: CASSLTSVTDTQYF.

This chain's CDR3 is CASSLLGTGGSYNSPLHF. As DNA, the CDR3 is TGTGCCAGCAGTTTATTGGGCACAGGGGGTTCCTATAATTCACCCCTCCACTTT. The rearrangement joins TRBV27 to TRBJ1-6; 8 positions match TRBD1. Germline loops: CDR1 MNHEY, CDR2 SMNVEV (reference sequence). With V trimmed by 1 base and J by 1 base, 6 bases remained unmatched. CDR3 length: 18 residues.

This rearrangement joins TRBV28 to TRBJ1-5; 7 nucleotides line up with TRBD1. The germline gives CDR1 MDHEN, CDR2 SYDVKM. V shed 6 bases, J shed 2 bases, and the junction held 1 base outside the gene matches. This CDR3 spans 13 amino acids. The CDR3 DNA sequence: TGTGCCAGCAGAACAGGGGGCAATCAGCCCCAGCATTTT. It yields the protein CASRTGGNQPQHF. The variable domain in full, with the rest retrieved from reference TRBV28 and TRBJ1-5, is DVKVTQSSRYLVKRTGEKVFLECVQDMDHENMFWYRQDPGLGLRLIYFSYDVKMKEKGDIPEGYSVSREKKERFSLILESASTNQTSMYLCASRTGGNQPQHFGDGTRLSIL.

J is TRBJ2-3 and V is TRBV5-5; D uncertain. The ends were cut back, 1 base at V and 5 bases at J, with 17 bases in the middle. The CDR3 sequence is 16 residues long. CDR1 is SGHKS, CDR2 YYEKEE, per germline (reference sequence). The CDR3 here is CASSLLVPVGLDTQYF. As DNA, the CDR3 is TGTGCCAGCAGCTTGTTGGTACCCGTTGGGTTAGATACGCAGTATTTT. Full variable domain (missing parts from reference TRBV5-5 and TRBJ2-3): DAGVTQSPTHLIKTRGQQVTLRCSPISGHKSVSWYQQVLGQGPQFIFQYYEKEERGRGNFPDRFSARQFPNYSSELNVNALLLGDSALYLCASSLLVPVGLDTQYFGPGTRLTVL.

The genes are TRBV30 and TRBJ2-1; tentatively, D is TRBD1 (6 bases). CDR1 GTSNPN and CDR2 SVGIG come from the germline V gene (reference sequence). Trimming took 2 bases from V and 4 from J, leaving 12 bases between them. The CDR3 has 14 amino acids. The CDR3 spells CAWSRGQVYNEQFF. CDR3 DNA sequence: TGTGCCTGGAGTAGGGGACAAGTATACAATGAGCAGTTCTTC.

The genes are TRBV19 and TRBJ2-3; D could derive from TRBD1 or TRBD2 (5 bases each). The V end lost 3 bases, the J end lost 4 bases, and 11 bases lay between the germline ends. The V gene's germline CDR1 is LNHDA and CDR2 SQIVND (reference sequence). There are 14 residues in the CDR3. CDR3 sequence (DNA): TGTGCCAGTAGTATGAGCCAGGGAGCAGATACGCAGTATTTT. Amino acids: CASSMSQGADTQYF.

This sequence joins TRBV30 and TRBJ1-2, with 8 bases matching TRBD1. The V gene end was trimmed by 5 bases and the J gene end by 1 base; junction bases not matched to a gene: 6. The CDR3 has 14 residues. Per the germline V gene, CDR1 is GTSNPN and CDR2 is SVGIG (reference sequence). DNA for the CDR3: TGTGCCTGGGGGGACAGGACGAATAACTATGGCTACACCTTC. Its translation: CAWGDRTNNYGYTF.

The rearrangement links TRBV7-3 to TRBJ2-1, with D maybe TRBD1 (5 bases). This CDR3 spans 14 amino acids. Germline assignment: CDR1 SGHTA and CDR2 FQGTGA. Trimming cost V 2 bases and J 7 bases, with 12 bases left between them. The CDR3 loop reads CASSLSQGLNEQFF. The DNA for the CDR3 is TGTGCCAGCAGCTTATCCCAGGGCTTGAATGAGCAGTTCTTC.

The chain uses TRBV10-3 and TRBJ1-1, with D hard to call. CDR3 length: 14 amino acids. Germline CDR1 is ENHRY and CDR2 is SYGVKD. V was cut by 5 bases and J by 1 base, with 11 bases left in between. The CDR3 DNA reads as TGTGCCATCAGTATTTCTCCAGCGAACACTGAAGCTTTCTTT. It encodes CAISISPANTEAFF.

The chain couples TRBV5-1 to TRBJ1-4; D not resolved. V shed 0 bases and J shed 5 bases, with 8 bases lying between them. Germline V lookup: CDR1 SGHRS, CDR2 YFSETQ. The CDR3 extends over 14 amino acids. CDR3 sequence: CASSLEGANEKLFF. The CDR3, as DNA: TGCGCCAGCAGCTTGGAGGGAGCGAATGAAAAACTGTTTTTT.

This chain uses TRBV10-3 with TRBJ2-5; the match to TRBD1 covers 9 bases. The junction had 6 bases not matched to a gene; V was cut back by 0 bases and J by 4 bases. The CDR3 contains 16 residues. The germline V gene has CDR1 ENHRY and CDR2 SYGVKD. CDR3 residues: CAISESGTGPSETQYF. As DNA, the CDR3 is TGTGCCATCAGTGAGTCCGGGACAGGGCCGTCAGAGACCCAGTACTTC.

The chain couples TRBV6-5 to TRBJ1-1, with D perhaps TRBD1 (5 bases). V dropped 2 bases and J dropped 7 bases, with 11 bases sitting between them. The CDR3 is made up of 13 amino acids. CDR1 is MNHEY, CDR2 SVGAGI, per germline. This CDR3 is CASSYPGTSEAFF. The CDR3 bases are TGTGCCAGCAGTTACCCAGGGACCAGTGAAGCTTTCTTT.

The rearrangement joins TRBV12-5 to TRBJ2-7, with 8 bases that match TRBD1. Germline CDR1 LGHNT, CDR2 FRNRAP. This CDR3 contains 16 residues. J lost 0 bases, V lost 5 bases, and 9 bases had no gene match. CDR3 in amino acids: CASGPVPGQDSYEQYF. The DNA for the CDR3 is TGTGCTAGTGGTCCCGTCCCGGGACAGGACTCCTACGAGCAGTACTTC.

The rearrangement links TRBV28 to TRBJ1-1, with D unresolved. The CDR3 length is 12 residues. The V end lost 6 bases, the J end lost 10 bases, and 15 bases lay between the germline ends. The germline CDR1 and CDR2 sequences are MDHEN and SYDVKM. This CDR3 reads CASSQSVIVAFF. Here the CDR3 DNA reads TGTGCCAGCAGCCAGTCCGTTATAGTAGCTTTCTTT.

This sequence joins TRBV6-6 and TRBJ2-4, with 10 bases aligning to TRBD1. Per germline, CDR1 MNHNY and CDR2 SVGAGI (reference sequence). V lost 5 bases and J lost 0; bases outside the gene matches: 4. This CDR3 is built from 16 residues. The CDR3 sequence: CASSPGTGVAKNIQYF. CDR3 coding DNA: TGTGCCAGCAGTCCCGGGACAGGGGTAGCCAAAAACATTCAGTACTTC.

This chain links TRBV7-2 with TRBJ1-5; D perhaps matches TRBD1 (6 bases). The CDR3 runs to 12 residues. Trimming pared 5 bases from V and 11 bases from J, leaving 13 bases between. Germline CDR1 SGHTA, CDR2 FQGNSA. CDR3 residues: CASSKAGQTQHF. As DNA, the CDR3 is TGTGCCAGCAGCAAGGCCGGACAGACCCAGCATTTT.

The chain links TRBV5-1 to TRBJ2-7; 9 nucleotides match TRBD1. Germline V gene sequence: CDR1 SGHRS, CDR2 YFSETQ. V was clipped by 3 bases and J by 7 bases; unmatched bases: 8. This CDR3 is built from 14 residues. DNA of the CDR3: TGCGCCAGCAGCTGGGGACAGGGATCTGGGGAGCAGTACTTC. Its protein is CASSWGQGSGEQYF.

V is TRBV27 and J is TRBJ1-1; D gene ambiguous. The CDR3 sequence is 14 residues long. V was pared by 6 bases and J by 5 bases, with 16 bases between. Per germline, CDR1 MNHEY and CDR2 SMNVEV (reference sequence). The CDR3 DNA sequence: TGTGCCAGCAGCTCCAGGACTAGATCGACTGAAGCTTTCTTT. Its protein is CASSSRTRSTEAFF.

This clone was picked up a small number of times. CDR3 nucleotide sequence: TGCGCCAGCAGCTTGGCAGTGGGACAGAGTTATGGCTACACCTTC. Its protein product is CASSLAVGQSYGYTF. The rearrangement uses TRBV5-1 and TRBJ1-2; 7 bases are shared with TRBD1. In germline, CDR1 is SGHRS, CDR2 YFSETQ. The ends lost 0 bases at V and 5 bases at J; junction bases unmatched: 7. This CDR3 spans 15 amino acids.

The chain carries TRBV19 and TRBJ2-3; TRBD1 matches at 8 bases. CDR1 and CDR2 (germline): LNHDA, SQIVND (reference sequence). The CDR3 sequence is 16 residues long. V dropped 4 bases and J dropped 0; count of bases not matched to a gene: 6. CDR3 loop: CASSNLGQGSTDTQYF. As DNA, the CDR3 is TGTGCCAGTAGTAACCTAGGACAGGGAAGCACAGATACGCAGTATTTT.

The chain has TRBV4-3 and TRBJ2-3; D call uncertain. CDR1 is LGHNA and CDR2 is YSLEER in the germline V gene. Trimming shortened V by 4 bases and J by 2 bases, and 13 bases separated the two germline ends. This CDR3 is built from 15 residues. The CDR3 DNA reads TGCGCCAGCAGCCCCTCAGACTCCATCACAGATACGCAGTATTTT. As protein: CASSPSDSITDTQYF.

The chain has TRBV2 and TRBJ1-1, with a possible D match to TRBD1 (6 bases). Germline values: CDR1 SNHLY, CDR2 FYNNEI. The CDR3 covers 14 residues. V was cut by 5 bases and J by 2 bases, with 12 bases left in between. CDR3 amino acids: CASSQETGNTEAFF. In nucleotides, the CDR3 is TGTGCCAGCAGTCAAGAGACAGGAAACACTGAAGCTTTCTTT.